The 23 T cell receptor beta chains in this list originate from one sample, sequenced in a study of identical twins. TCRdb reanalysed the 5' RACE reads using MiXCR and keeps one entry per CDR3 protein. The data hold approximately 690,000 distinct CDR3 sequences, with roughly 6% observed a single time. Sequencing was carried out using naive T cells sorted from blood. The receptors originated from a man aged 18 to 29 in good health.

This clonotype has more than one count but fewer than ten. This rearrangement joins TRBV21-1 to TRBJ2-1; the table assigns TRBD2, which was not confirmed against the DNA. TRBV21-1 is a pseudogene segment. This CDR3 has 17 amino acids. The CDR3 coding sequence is TGTGCCAGCAGCAAAGCTGGTAGAGCGGATTCCTACAATGAGCAGTTCTTC. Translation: CASSKAGRADSYNEQFF.

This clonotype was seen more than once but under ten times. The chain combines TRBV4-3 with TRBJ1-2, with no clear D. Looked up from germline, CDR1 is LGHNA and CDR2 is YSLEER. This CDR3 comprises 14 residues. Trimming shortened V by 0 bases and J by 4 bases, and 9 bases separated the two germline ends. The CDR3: CASSQDDGPYGYTF. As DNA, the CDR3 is TGCGCCAGCAGCCAAGATGACGGTCCCTATGGCTACACCTTC.

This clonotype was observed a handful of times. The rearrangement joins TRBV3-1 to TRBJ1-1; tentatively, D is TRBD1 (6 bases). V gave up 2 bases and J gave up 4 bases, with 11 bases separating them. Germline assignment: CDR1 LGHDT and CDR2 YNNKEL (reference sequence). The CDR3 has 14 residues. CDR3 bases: TGTGCCAGCAGCCAAAGGACAGCGGCCACTGAAGCTTTCTTT. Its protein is CASSQRTAATEAFF.

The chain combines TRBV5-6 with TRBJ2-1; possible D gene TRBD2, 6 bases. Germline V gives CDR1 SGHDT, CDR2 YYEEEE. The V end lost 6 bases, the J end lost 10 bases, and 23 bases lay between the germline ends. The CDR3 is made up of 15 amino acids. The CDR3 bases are TGTGCCAGCACGAAAAACCCCACGGGAGTTCTCGAGCAGTTCTTC. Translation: CASTKNPTGVLEQFF.

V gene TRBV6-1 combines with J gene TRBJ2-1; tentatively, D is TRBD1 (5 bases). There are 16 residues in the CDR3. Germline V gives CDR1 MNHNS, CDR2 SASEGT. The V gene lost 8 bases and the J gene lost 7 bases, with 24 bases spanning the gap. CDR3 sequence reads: CASPGYGPGMGNEQFF. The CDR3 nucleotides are TGTGCCAGCCCTGGATACGGTCCAGGGATGGGAAATGAGCAGTTCTTC.

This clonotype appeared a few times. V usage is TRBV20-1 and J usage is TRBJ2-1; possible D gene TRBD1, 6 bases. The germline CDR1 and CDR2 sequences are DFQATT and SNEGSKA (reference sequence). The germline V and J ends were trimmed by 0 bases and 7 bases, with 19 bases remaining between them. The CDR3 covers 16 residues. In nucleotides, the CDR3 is TGCAGTGCTAGAGATTCCTTAGGGGGTTATTTGAATGAGCAGTTCTTC. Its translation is CSARDSLGGYLNEQFF.

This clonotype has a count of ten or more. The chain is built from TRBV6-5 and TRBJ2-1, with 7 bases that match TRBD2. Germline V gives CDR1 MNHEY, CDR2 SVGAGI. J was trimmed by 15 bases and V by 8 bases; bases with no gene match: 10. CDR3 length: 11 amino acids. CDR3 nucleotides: TGTGCCAGCGAAACGGGGGGTAGTACGTTCTTC. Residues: CASETGGSTFF.

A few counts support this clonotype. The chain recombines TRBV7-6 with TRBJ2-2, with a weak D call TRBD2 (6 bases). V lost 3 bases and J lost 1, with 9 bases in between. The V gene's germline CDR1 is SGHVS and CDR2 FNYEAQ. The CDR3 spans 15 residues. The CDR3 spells CASSFDSGNTGELFF. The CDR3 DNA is TGTGCCAGCAGCTTCGATAGCGGGAACACCGGGGAGCTGTTTTTT.

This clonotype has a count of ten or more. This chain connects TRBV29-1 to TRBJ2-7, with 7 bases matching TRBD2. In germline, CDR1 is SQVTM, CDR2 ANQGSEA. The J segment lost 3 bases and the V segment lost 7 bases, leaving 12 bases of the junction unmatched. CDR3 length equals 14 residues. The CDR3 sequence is CSGKSGTKNYEQYF. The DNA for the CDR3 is TGCAGCGGCAAGTCAGGGACTAAAAACTACGAGCAGTACTTC.

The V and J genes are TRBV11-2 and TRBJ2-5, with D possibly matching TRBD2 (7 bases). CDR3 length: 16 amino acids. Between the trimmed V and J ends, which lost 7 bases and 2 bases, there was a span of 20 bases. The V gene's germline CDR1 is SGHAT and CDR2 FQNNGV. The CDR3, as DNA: TGTGCCAGCAACCTATTGGCGGGGGCTTTACAAGAGACCCAGTACTTC. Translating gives CASNLLAGALQETQYF. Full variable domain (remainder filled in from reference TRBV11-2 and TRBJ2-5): EAGVAQSPRYKIIEKRQSVAFWCNPISGHATLYWYQQILGQGPKLLIQFQNNGVVDDSQLPKDRFSAERLKGVDSTLKIQPAKLEDSAVYLCASNLLAGALQETQYFGPGTRLLVL.

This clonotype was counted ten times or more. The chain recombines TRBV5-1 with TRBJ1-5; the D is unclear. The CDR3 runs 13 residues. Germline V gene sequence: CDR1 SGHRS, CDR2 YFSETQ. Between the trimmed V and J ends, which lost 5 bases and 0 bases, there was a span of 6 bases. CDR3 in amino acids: CASRTASNQPQHF. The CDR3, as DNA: TGCGCCAGCAGAACGGCTAGCAATCAGCCCCAGCATTTT.

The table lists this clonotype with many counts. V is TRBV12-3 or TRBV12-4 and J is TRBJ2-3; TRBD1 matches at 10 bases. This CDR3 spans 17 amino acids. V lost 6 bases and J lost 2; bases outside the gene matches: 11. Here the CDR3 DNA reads TGTGCCAGCAGCCTCAATCTAGGGACAGGGGACACAGATACGCAGTATTTT. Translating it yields CASSLNLGTGDTDTQYF.

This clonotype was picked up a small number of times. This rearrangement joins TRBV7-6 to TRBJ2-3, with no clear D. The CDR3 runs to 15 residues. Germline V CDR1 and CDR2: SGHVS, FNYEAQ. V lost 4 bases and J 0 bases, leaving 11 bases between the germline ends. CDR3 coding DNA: TGTGCCAGCAGCTCCCTCGCCGGGAGCACAGATACGCAGTATTTT. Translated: CASSSLAGSTDTQYF.

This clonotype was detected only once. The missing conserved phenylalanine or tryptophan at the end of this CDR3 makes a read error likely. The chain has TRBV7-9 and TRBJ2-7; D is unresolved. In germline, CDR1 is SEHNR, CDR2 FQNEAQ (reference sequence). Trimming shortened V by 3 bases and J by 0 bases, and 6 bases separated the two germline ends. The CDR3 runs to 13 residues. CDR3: CASSFTDSYEQYC. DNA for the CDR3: TGTGCCAGCAGCTTCACTGACTCCTACGAGCAGTACTGC.

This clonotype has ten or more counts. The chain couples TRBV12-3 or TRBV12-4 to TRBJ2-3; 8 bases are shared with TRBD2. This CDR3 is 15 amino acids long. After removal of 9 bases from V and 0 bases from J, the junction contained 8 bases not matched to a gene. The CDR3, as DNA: TGTGCCAGTCGATTAGCGGGATCTAGCACAGATACGCAGTATTTT. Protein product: CASRLAGSSTDTQYF.

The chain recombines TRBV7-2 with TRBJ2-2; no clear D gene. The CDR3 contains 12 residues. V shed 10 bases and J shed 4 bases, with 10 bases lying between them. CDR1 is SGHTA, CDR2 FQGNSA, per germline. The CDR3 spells CAILGGTGELFF. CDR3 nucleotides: TGTGCCATCCTGGGTGGCACCGGGGAGCTGTTTTTT.

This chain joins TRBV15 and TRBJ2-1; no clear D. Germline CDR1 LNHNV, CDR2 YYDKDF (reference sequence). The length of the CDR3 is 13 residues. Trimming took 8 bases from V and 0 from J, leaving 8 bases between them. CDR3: CATGAHSYNEQFF. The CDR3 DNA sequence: TGTGCCACCGGAGCGCACTCCTACAATGAGCAGTTCTTC.

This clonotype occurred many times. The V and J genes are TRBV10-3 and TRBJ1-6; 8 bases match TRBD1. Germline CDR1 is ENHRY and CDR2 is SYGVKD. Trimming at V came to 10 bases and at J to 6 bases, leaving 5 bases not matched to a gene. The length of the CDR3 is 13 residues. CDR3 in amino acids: CANRDRINSPLHF. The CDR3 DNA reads TGTGCCAACCGGGACAGGATTAATTCACCCCTCCACTTT.

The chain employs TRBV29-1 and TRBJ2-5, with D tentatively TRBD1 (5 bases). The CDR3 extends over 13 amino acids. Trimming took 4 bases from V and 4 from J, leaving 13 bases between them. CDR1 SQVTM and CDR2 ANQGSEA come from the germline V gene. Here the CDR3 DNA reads TGCAGCGTTGCAGAGACAGTGAGAGAGACCCAGTACTTC. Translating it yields CSVAETVRETQYF.

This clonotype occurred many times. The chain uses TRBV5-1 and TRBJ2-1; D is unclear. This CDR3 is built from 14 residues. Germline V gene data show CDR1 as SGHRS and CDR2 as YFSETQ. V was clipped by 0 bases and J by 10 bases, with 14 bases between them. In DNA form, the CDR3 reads TGCGCCAGCAGCTTGGATTATGCTCCCAGGGAGCAGTTCTTC. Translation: CASSLDYAPREQFF.

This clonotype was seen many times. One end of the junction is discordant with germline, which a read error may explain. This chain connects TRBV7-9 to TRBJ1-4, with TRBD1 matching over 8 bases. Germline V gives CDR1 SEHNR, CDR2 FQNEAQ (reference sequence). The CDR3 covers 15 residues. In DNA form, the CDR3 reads TGTGCCAGCAGCCTAGCGACAGGGGCTAATGAAAAACTGTTTTTT. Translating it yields CASSLATGANEKLFF.

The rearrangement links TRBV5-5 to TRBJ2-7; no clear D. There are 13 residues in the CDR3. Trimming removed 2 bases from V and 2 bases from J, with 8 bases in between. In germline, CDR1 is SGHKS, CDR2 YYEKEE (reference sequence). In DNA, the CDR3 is TGTGCCAGCAGCTTCCGGGTCCCCTACGAGCAGTACTTC. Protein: CASSFRVPYEQYF.

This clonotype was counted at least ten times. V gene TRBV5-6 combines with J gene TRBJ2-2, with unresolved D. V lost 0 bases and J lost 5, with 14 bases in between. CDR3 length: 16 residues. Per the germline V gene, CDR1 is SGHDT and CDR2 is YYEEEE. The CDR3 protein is CASSLDSVVATGELFF. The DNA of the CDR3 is TGTGCCAGCAGCTTGGATTCAGTGGTAGCAACCGGGGAGCTGTTTTTT.